This TCR beta chain was recorded in a study of siplizumab effects on memory and regulatory T cells. V lost 1 base to trimming and J lost 8 bases, with 12 bases between them. Germline lookup yields CDR1 SGHTA and CDR2 FQGNSA. This CDR3 contains 14 residues. Some clones are missing from TCRdb's copy, which holds only in-frame ones; the method was immunoSEQ multiplex PCR. The sample holds approximately 56,000 clones, over 95% seen once. What was sequenced was naive CD8+ T cells sorted from blood. The chain couples TRBV7-2 to TRBJ2-1; D perhaps matches TRBD1 (5 bases). This receptor was identified in a human donor in good health. The CDR3 sequence: CASSLVSGNHEQFF. The DNA for the CDR3 is TGTGCCAGCAGCTTAGTCTCAGGGAACCATGAGCAGTTCTTC. The complete variable domain, with remaining parts taken from reference TRBV7-2 and TRBJ2-1, reads GAGVSQSPSNKVTEKGKDVELRCDPISGHTALYWYRQSLGQGLEFLIYFQGNSAPDKSGLPSDRFSAERTGGSVSTLTIQRTQQEDSAVYLCASSLVSGNHEQFFGPGTRLTVL.